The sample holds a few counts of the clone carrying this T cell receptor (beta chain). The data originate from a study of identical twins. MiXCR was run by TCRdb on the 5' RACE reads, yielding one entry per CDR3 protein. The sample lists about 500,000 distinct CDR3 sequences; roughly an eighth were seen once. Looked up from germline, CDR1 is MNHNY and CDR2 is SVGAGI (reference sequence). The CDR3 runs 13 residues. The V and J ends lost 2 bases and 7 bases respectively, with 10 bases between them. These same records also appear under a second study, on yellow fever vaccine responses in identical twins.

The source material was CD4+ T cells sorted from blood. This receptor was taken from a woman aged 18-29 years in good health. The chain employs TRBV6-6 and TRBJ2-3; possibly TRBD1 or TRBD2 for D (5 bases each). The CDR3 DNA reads TGTGCCAGCAGTTACACCGGGGCCAATACGCAGTATTTT. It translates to CASSYTGANTQYF.